This TCR beta chain was observed in a study of blood T cell repertoires in COVID-19. Study as a whole: Spain, Italy and the United States supplied samples that represented acute and convalescent COVID-19.

Per the germline V gene, CDR1 is SGHRS and CDR2 is YFSETQ. Germline trimming cut 1 base from V and 2 bases from J; bases unmatched to any gene: 7. The length of the CDR3 is 17 residues. The protocol was immunoSEQ multiplex PCR, while the TCRdb copy is restricted to in-frame clones and leaves out a portion. The sample carries some 200,000 clones, 80% to 90% recorded once. This receptor was obtained from a man aged 40-49 years who had recovered from COVID-19. The V and J genes are TRBV5-1 and TRBJ1-1; 11 nucleotides agree with TRBD1. Sequenced: PBMCs or T cells enriched from blood (not recorded which). CDR3: CASSLLGQGAVNTEAFF. CDR3 DNA sequence: TGCGCCAGCAGCTTGCTCGGACAGGGGGCCGTAAACACTGAAGCTTTCTTT.